This paragraph covers one T cell receptor beta chain sequence. Its antigen is not identified. This entry comes from a study of T cell responses to AZD1222 COVID-19 vaccine. J gave up 5 bases and V 5 bases, and 4 bases lay outside the gene matches. Per the germline V gene, CDR1 is KGHDR and CDR2 is SFDVKD. The CDR3 totals 13 residues. Overall study findings and caveats: Nearly half of unique spike-specific TCRs reportedly avoided B.1.351 and B.1.1.7 mutated regions. Baseline antibody screening turned up just six or seven seropositive AZD1222 recipients. Rises in breadth and depth of Spike-specific TCRs came after two AZD1222 doses. The span of vaccine-associated CD4 TCRs extended across spike, with dominance at 160-218 and 743-854.

Clones were read by immunoSEQ multiplex PCR, and TCRdb kept only the in-frame ones, dropping some. Of roughly 160,000 clones in the sample, roughly nine tenths were seen once. The sequence was collected from an adult in good health. The chain couples TRBV24-1 to TRBJ1-1, with 7 bases that match TRBD1. The material sequenced was peripheral blood, taken on day 0 of AZD1222 vaccination. The CDR3 region is CATSVSGGTEAFF. CDR3 DNA: TGTGCCACCAGTGTCTCAGGGGGGACTGAAGCTTTCTTT.